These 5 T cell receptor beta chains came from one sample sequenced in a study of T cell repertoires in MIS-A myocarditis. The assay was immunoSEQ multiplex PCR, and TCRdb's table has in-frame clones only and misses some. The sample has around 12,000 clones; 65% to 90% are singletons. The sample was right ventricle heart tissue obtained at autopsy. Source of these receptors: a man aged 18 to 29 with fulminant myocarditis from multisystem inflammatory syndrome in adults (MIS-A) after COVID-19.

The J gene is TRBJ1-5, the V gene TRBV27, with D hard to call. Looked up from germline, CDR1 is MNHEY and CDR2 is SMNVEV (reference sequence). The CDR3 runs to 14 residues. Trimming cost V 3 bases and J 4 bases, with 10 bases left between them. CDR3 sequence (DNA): TGTGCCAGCAGTTTTACGGGCCCGAATCAGCCCCAGCATTTT. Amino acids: CASSFTGPNQPQHF.

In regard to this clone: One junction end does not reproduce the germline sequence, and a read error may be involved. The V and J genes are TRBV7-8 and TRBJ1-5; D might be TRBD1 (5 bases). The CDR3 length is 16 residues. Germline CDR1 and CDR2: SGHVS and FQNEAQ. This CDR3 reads CASSSWGRAGKQPQHF. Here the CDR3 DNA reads TGTGCCAGCAGCTCTTGGGGCAGGGCGGGCAAACAGCCCCAGCATTTT.

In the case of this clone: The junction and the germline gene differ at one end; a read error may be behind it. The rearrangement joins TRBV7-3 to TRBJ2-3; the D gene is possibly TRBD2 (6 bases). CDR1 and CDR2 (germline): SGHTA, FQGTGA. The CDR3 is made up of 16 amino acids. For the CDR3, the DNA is TGTGCCAGCAGCTTAGGTAGCGGCCCTAGCACAGATACACAGTATTTT. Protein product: CASSLGSGPSTDTQYF.

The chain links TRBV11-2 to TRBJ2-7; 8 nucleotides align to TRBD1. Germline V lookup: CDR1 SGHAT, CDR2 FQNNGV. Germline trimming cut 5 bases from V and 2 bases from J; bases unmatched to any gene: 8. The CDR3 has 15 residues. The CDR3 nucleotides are TGTGCCAGCAGCCCAGGGGGGACAGGCACCTACGAGCAGTACTTC. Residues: CASSPGGTGTYEQYF.

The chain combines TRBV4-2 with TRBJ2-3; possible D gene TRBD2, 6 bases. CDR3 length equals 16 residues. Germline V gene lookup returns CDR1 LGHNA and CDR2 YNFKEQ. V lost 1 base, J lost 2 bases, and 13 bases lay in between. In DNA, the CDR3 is TGTGCCAGCAGCCAAGGGCCGGCGGGGTACACAGATACGCAGTATTTT. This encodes CASSQGPAGYTDTQYF.